One and the same sample provided the 23 T cell receptor beta chains below, sequenced in a study of T cells in Graves' hyperthyroidism and ophthalmopathy. Amplified regions were TCR beta CDR3 sequences from RNA transcripts. HTBI primers were employed in a first-round RT-PCR of the TCR CDR3. MiXCR, applied by TCRdb to the multiplex PCR reads, yields one record per CDR3 protein. In the table there are approximately 530,000 distinct CDR3 sequences, roughly a sixth of which are singletons. Material: blood. The receptors were sampled from a young woman with Graves' hyperthyroidism.

This clonotype was found a few times. This chain connects TRBV10-3 to TRBJ2-1, with D possibly being TRBD2 (5 bases). V lost 0 bases to trimming and J lost 6 bases, with 21 bases between them. Germline loops: CDR1 ENHRY, CDR2 SYGVKD. There are 18 residues in the CDR3. CDR3 DNA: TGTGCCATCAGTGAGTCGAAGGCGGCGGCTAGCTCCCTCAATGAGCAGTTCTTC. Protein sequence: CAISESKAAASSLNEQFF.

This chain connects TRBV19 to TRBJ2-7, with D perhaps TRBD1 or TRBD2 (5 bases each). The length of the CDR3 is 14 residues. The germline V and J ends were trimmed by 3 bases and 0 bases, with 9 bases remaining between them. CDR1 and CDR2 from the germline V gene are LNHDA and SQIVND (reference sequence). Here the CDR3 reads CASSIGTASYEQYF. The CDR3 DNA is TGTGCCAGTAGTATCGGGACGGCCTCCTACGAGCAGTACTTC. Based on the CDR3 plus reference TRBV19 and TRBJ2-7, the full variable domain is DGGITQSPKYLFRKEGQNVTLSCEQNLNHDAMYWYRQDPGQGLRLIYYSQIVNDFQKGDIAEGYSVSREKKESFPLTVTSAQKNPTAFYLCASSIGTASYEQYFGPGTRLTVT.

This clonotype was recorded at least ten times. The V and J genes are TRBV6-5 and TRBJ2-7; TRBD2 aligns across 9 bases. Germline trimming cut 0 bases from V and 6 bases from J; bases unmatched to any gene: 6. The CDR3 length is 15 residues. The V gene's germline CDR1 is MNHEY and CDR2 SVGAGI. The CDR3 reads CASSYSRRGGSEQYF. Here the CDR3 DNA reads TGTGCCAGCAGTTACTCGAGGCGGGGGGGCTCCGAGCAGTACTTC.

This clonotype appeared many times. This chain links TRBV7-2 with TRBJ1-4; TRBD1 might be the D (6 bases). This CDR3 is 15 amino acids long. With 4 bases removed from V and 8 bases from J, the gap between germline ends came to 17 bases. In germline, CDR1 is SGHTA, CDR2 FQGNSA. CDR3 coding DNA: TGTGCCAGCAGCTACCCATCGGGACATTTGGAAAAACTGTTTTTT. The encoded protein is CASSYPSGHLEKLFF.

The chain joins TRBV7-8 to TRBJ2-7; D uncertain. Looked up from germline, CDR1 is SGHVS and CDR2 is FQNEAQ. V shed 6 bases and J shed 0 bases, with 9 bases lying between them. CDR3 size: 13 residues. CDR3 residues: CASRNESSYEQYF. Written as DNA, the CDR3 is TGTGCCAGCAGAAACGAGAGCTCCTACGAGCAGTACTTC.

This clonotype was counted a few times. The chain combines TRBV6-1 with TRBJ1-2; 10 nucleotides agree with TRBD1. The junction had 10 bases not matched to a gene; V was cut back by 6 bases and J by 0 bases. The CDR3 has 17 amino acids. Germline lookup yields CDR1 MNHNS and CDR2 SASEGT. The CDR3 loop is CASSLDRGRGANYGYTF. In nucleotides, the CDR3 is TGTGCCAGCAGCCTCGACAGGGGGCGAGGAGCTAACTATGGCTACACCTTC.

The chain uses TRBV12-3 or TRBV12-4 and TRBJ2-1, with 7 bases identical to TRBD1. The CDR3 length is 16 residues. Losses at the gene ends were 6 bases for V and 5 bases for J; bases not matched to a gene: 13. CDR3 loop: CASSQPPGTANNEQFF. Written as DNA, the CDR3 is TGTGCCAGCAGCCAACCCCCCGGGACAGCAAACAATGAGCAGTTCTTC.

This clonotype was found many times. V gene TRBV2 combines with J gene TRBJ2-7; 10 bases fit TRBD1. The J segment lost 2 bases and the V segment lost 4 bases, leaving 20 bases of the junction unmatched. This CDR3 is built from 20 residues. Germline V gives CDR1 SNHLY, CDR2 FYNNEI. CDR3 in amino acids: CASSGGQGSPSLVGTYEQYF. In DNA, the CDR3 is TGTGCCAGCAGTGGGGGACAGGGGAGTCCCAGTCTAGTTGGCACCTACGAGCAGTACTTC.

This clonotype was detected only a few times. The J gene is TRBJ2-1, the V gene TRBV20-1, with D possibly matching TRBD2 (5 bases). There are 17 residues in the CDR3. V lost 1 base, J lost 0 bases, and 16 bases lay in between. The germline gives CDR1 DFQATT, CDR2 SNEGSKA (reference sequence). The CDR3 coding sequence is TGCAGTGCTAGAGCCGCAGGCAGGAGGAGCTCCTACAATGAGCAGTTCTTC. Residues: CSARAAGRRSSYNEQFF.

V is TRBV24-1 and J is TRBJ2-1; 8 positions match TRBD2. After removal of 1 base from V and 8 bases from J, the junction contained 6 bases not matched to a gene. Looked up from germline, CDR1 is KGHDR and CDR2 is SFDVKD. The CDR3 has 15 amino acids. In nucleotides, the CDR3 is TGTGCCACCAGTGATTTACCAGCGGGAGCGGATGAGCAGTTCTTC. Amino acids: CATSDLPAGADEQFF.

This clonotype was observed many times. This chain joins TRBV5-1 and TRBJ1-3; D is undetermined. Trimming removed 1 base from V and 2 bases from J, with 13 bases in between. The CDR3 runs 16 residues. The germline CDR1 and CDR2 sequences are SGHRS and YFSETQ. The CDR3 loop is CASSLKGRSAGNTIYF. The CDR3 DNA reads TGCGCCAGCAGCTTGAAAGGGCGGTCTGCTGGAAACACCATATATTTT.

CDR3 nucleotides: TGTGCCAGCAGCTTCAGCGGGAGAAGCACAGATACGCAGTATTTT. Protein sequence: CASSFSGRSTDTQYF. This sequence joins TRBV12-3 or TRBV12-4 and TRBJ2-3, with 8 bases fitting TRBD2. The CDR3 runs to 15 residues. The ends lost 6 bases at V and 0 bases at J; junction bases unmatched: 5.

This clonotype appeared many times. The chain employs TRBV11-1 and TRBJ1-1; D perhaps matches TRBD1 (5 bases). Germline CDR1 SGHAT, CDR2 FQDESV (reference sequence). V was shortened by 5 bases and J by 5 bases, with 18 bases between the two germline ends. The CDR3 is 15 residues long. The CDR3 region has the DNA TGTGCCAGCAGCCAAAGGCGGGGGACTTCTACTGAAGCTTTCTTT. Its protein product is CASSQRRGTSTEAFF. Together with reference TRBV11-1 and TRBJ1-1, the CDR3 gives the full variable domain: EAEVAQSPRYKITEKSQAVAFWCDPISGHATLYWYRQILGQGPELLVQFQDESVVDDSQLPKDRFSAERLKGVDSTLKIQPAELGDSAMYLCASSQRRGTSTEAFFGQGTRLTVV.

This clonotype has a count of ten or more. This rearrangement joins TRBV3-1 to TRBJ2-7, with 10 bases identical to TRBD2. The CDR3 runs 18 residues. Looked up from germline, CDR1 is LGHDT and CDR2 is YNNKEL (reference sequence). Germline trimming cut 1 base from V and 2 bases from J; bases unmatched to any gene: 11. CDR3 coding DNA: TGTGCCAGCAGCCAAGGGTCCCTTAGCGGGGGGCCCGCCTACGAGCAGTACTTC. Translation gives CASSQGSLSGGPAYEQYF.

This clonotype was counted only a few times. DNA for the CDR3: TGTGCCAGCACCGACACGGGGGGGCAGGGGGATACGCAGTATTTT. Amino acids: CASTDTGGQGDTQYF. The chain combines TRBV11-2 with TRBJ2-3; 8 nucleotides line up with TRBD2. Germline values: CDR1 SGHAT, CDR2 FQNNGV. Unmatched junction bases numbered 12, after V lost 7 bases and J lost 6 bases. CDR3 length equals 15 residues.

This sequence joins TRBV24-1 and TRBJ2-1; 9 bases are a match to TRBD2. J was trimmed by 0 bases and V by 3 bases; bases with no gene match: 2. Germline values: CDR1 KGHDR, CDR2 SFDVKD. This CDR3 region has 16 residues. For the CDR3, the DNA is TGTGCCACCAGTGATGGACTAGCGCGCTCCTACAATGAGCAGTTCTTC. Amino acid sequence: CATSDGLARSYNEQFF.

This chain uses TRBV19 with TRBJ2-1, with 8 bases fitting TRBD1. The CDR3 runs 14 residues. V shed 7 bases, J shed 6 bases, and the junction held 8 bases outside the gene matches. Germline loops: CDR1 LNHDA, CDR2 SQIVND (reference sequence). CDR3 in amino acids: CASTGTGVSNEQFF. The CDR3 nucleotides are TGTGCCAGTACTGGGACAGGTGTATCCAATGAGCAGTTCTTC.

This clonotype was observed a few times. The rearrangement uses TRBV15 and TRBJ1-2; D remains ambiguous. V was shortened by 0 bases and J by 8 bases, with 10 bases between the two germline ends. Germline lookup yields CDR1 LNHNV and CDR2 YYDKDF (reference sequence). This CDR3 has 13 amino acids. The CDR3 here is CATSREMARGYTF. Here the CDR3 DNA reads TGTGCCACCAGCAGAGAGATGGCTCGGGGCTACACCTTC. Together with reference TRBV15 and TRBJ1-2, the CDR3 gives the full variable domain: DAMVIQNPRYQVTQFGKPVTLSCSQTLNHNVMYWYQQKSSQAPKLLFHYYDKDFNNEADTPDNFQSRRPNTSFCFLDIRSPGLGDTAMYLCATSREMARGYTFGSGTRLTVV.

The table lists this clonotype with a few counts. V usage is TRBV7-3 and J usage is TRBJ2-7; weak D call: TRBD1 (6 bases). Trimming left V 0 bases short and J 8 bases short, with 11 bases between. Germline CDR1 reads SGHTA; CDR2 reads FQGTGA. The CDR3 is 13 amino acids. CDR3 nucleotide sequence: TGTGCCAGCAGCTTAACGAGCAGGGACAAGCAGTACTTC. This codes for CASSLTSRDKQYF.

At least ten counts were recorded for this clonotype. The chain combines TRBV2 with TRBJ1-6; D is uncertain. Germline CDR1 is SNHLY and CDR2 is FYNNEI. The CDR3 has 20 amino acids. Trimming took off 6 bases at V and 6 bases at J, with 30 bases between the two ends. The CDR3 coding sequence is TGTGCCAGCAGCGGGTATCGTGTGGGGATGCCTCATTGGGGTAATTCACCCCTCCACTTT. Its translation is CASSGYRVGMPHWGNSPLHF.

With regard to this clonotype: A read error may produce the germline difference seen at one junction end. The genes are TRBV19 and TRBJ1-1; unclear D gene. CDR1 and CDR2 from the germline V gene are LNHDA and SQIVND (reference sequence). This CDR3 has 13 amino acids. The CDR3 DNA is TGTGCCAGTACTTACAGTGGGAACGCTGAAGCTTTCTTT. Amino acid sequence: CASTYSGNAEAFF.

This clonotype was seen repeatedly, ten times or more. V and J are TRBV20-1 and TRBJ2-1; D ambiguous. V was pared by 3 bases and J by 0 bases, with 9 bases between. This CDR3 is 14 amino acids long. Per germline, CDR1 DFQATT and CDR2 SNEGSKA (reference sequence). The CDR3 region is CSASGSSSYNEQFF. In DNA form, the CDR3 reads TGCAGTGCTAGCGGGTCGAGCTCCTACAATGAGCAGTTCTTC.

This clonotype has more than one count but fewer than ten. V is TRBV29-1 and J is TRBJ2-1; D is perhaps TRBD2 (5 bases). Germline V gene data show CDR1 as SQVTM and CDR2 as ANQGSEA. This CDR3 contains 14 residues. Trimming cost V 3 bases and J 3 bases, with 12 bases left between them. CDR3 loop: CSVDPSGIYNEQFF. Written as DNA, the CDR3 is TGCAGCGTTGACCCTTCGGGGATCTACAATGAGCAGTTCTTC.